The present T cell receptor beta chain was sequenced within a study of neoadjuvant nivolumab and ipilimumab in lung cancer. Study in general: Nivolumab 3 mg/kg was given days 1, 15 and 29, plus ipilimumab 1 mg/kg day 1 in combination. General observations from the study: From pretherapy to surgery, tumor richness and clonality rose with dual therapy. Pretherapy blood TCR richness correlated positively with resected tumor richness. TCR richness and clonality were higher in tumors than adjacent uninvolved lung.

Comment on this clone: The antigen remains unidentified.

Produced via immunoSEQ multiplex PCR; TCRdb's table is partial and in-frame only. The sample carries about 23,000 clones, under 90% recorded once. This CDR3 contains 14 residues. CDR1 SGHNT and CDR2 YYREEE come from the germline V gene (reference sequence). With V trimmed by 0 bases and J by 14 bases, 10 bases remained unmatched. The receptor's source is an adult with non-small cell lung cancer. Specimen: peripheral blood, collected before neoadjuvant nivolumab, alone or with ipilimumab. This chain links TRBV5-4 with TRBJ2-3; 9 bases align to TRBD2. CDR3 sequence: CASSLGGGRVNAYF. The CDR3 DNA is TGTGCCAGCAGCTTGGGGGGCGGGAGGGTGAATGCGTATTTT. The variable domain in full, with the rest retrieved from reference TRBV5-4 and TRBJ2-3, is ETGVTQSPTHLIKTRGQQVTLRCSSQSGHNTVSWYQQALGQGPQFIFQYYREEENGRGNFPPRFSGLQFPNYSSELNVNALELDDSALYLCASSLGGGRVNAYFGPGTRLTVL.